This note documents a single T cell receptor (beta chain) sequence. With iRepertoire HTBI primers and Arm-PCR of CDR3 regions, TCR beta libraries were built. Each CDR3 protein gets one entry after TCRdb re-called the multiplex PCR reads with MiXCR. Here the sample spans 500,000 to 700,000 distinct CDR3 sequences, about 30% being singletons. The data originate from a study of regulatory T cells in long-lasting Graves disease. The time point is: persistent/refractory GD, antithyroid drugs over 5 years with positive TRAb. PBMC-extracted RNA yielded the TCR library. V lost 6 bases to trimming and J lost 6 bases; unmatched junction nucleotides: 9. This CDR3 spans 15 amino acids. Germline V lookup: CDR1 MNHNS, CDR2 SASEGT.

The chain uses TRBV6-1 and TRBJ1-5, with 9 positions matching TRBD1. The source of this sequence is a female donor with Graves disease. Sample: peripheral blood mononuclear cells (PBMCs), taken when the disease was refractory, from a patient treated with antithyroid drugs. CDR3 residues: CASRVDGTGSQPQHF. The DNA for the CDR3 is TGTGCCAGCAGAGTGGACGGGACAGGGAGTCAGCCCCAGCATTTT.